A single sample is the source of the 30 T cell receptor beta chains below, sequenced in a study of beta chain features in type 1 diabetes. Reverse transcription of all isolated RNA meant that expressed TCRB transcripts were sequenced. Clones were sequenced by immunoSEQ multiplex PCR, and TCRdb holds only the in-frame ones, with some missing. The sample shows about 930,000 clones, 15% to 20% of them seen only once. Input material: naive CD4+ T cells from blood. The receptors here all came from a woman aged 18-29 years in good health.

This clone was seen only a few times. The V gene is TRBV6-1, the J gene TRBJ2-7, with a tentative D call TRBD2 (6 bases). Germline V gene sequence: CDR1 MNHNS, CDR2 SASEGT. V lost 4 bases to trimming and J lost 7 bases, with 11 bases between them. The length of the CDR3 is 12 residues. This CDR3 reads CASSVGDWEQYF. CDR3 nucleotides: TGTGCCAGCAGTGTAGGGGACTGGGAGCAGTACTTC.

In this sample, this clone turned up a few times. The CDR3 DNA follows: TGTGCCAGCAGCACGCGACCCTACAATGAGCAGTTCTTC. This codes for CASSTRPYNEQFF. The chain links TRBV7-8 to TRBJ2-1; D not resolved. The CDR3 has 13 residues. Per germline, CDR1 SGHVS and CDR2 FQNEAQ. V was shortened by 5 bases and J by 2 bases, with 7 bases between the two germline ends.

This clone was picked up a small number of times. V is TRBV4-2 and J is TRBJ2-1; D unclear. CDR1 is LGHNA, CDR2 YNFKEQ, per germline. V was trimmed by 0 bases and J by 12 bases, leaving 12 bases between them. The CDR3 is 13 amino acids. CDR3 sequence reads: CASSQDPEGRQFF. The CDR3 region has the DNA TGTGCCAGCAGCCAAGATCCGGAAGGTCGGCAGTTCTTC.

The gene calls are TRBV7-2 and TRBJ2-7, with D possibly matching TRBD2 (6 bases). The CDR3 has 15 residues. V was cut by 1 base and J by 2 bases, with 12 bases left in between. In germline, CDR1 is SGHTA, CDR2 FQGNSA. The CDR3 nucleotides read TGTGCCAGCAGCTTAGGTGTTGCTAGCGCCTACGAGCAGTACTTC. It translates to CASSLGVASAYEQYF. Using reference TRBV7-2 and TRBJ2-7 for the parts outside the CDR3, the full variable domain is GAGVSQSPSNKVTEKGKDVELRCDPISGHTALYWYRQSLGQGLEFLIYFQGNSAPDKSGLPSDRFSAERTGGSVSTLTIQRTQQEDSAVYLCASSLGVASAYEQYFGPGTRLTVT.

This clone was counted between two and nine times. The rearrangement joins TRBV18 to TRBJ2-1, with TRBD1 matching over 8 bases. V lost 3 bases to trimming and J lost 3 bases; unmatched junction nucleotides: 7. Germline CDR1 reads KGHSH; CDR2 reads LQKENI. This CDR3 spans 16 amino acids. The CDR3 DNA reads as TGTGCCAGCTCACCTACGACAGGGGATCGCTACAATGAGCAGTTCTTC. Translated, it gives CASSPTTGDRYNEQFF.

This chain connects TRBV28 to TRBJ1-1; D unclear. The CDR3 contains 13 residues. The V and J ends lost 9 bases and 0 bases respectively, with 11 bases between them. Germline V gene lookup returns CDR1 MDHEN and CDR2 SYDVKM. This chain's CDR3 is CASTTTVNTEAFF. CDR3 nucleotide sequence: TGTGCCAGTACCACTACAGTGAACACTGAAGCTTTCTTT.

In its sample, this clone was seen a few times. The CDR3 sequence: CASSQTAREIGDTEAFF. The DNA for the CDR3 is TGCGCCAGCAGCCAAACGGCACGCGAGATCGGGGACACTGAAGCTTTCTTT. This chain uses TRBV4-1 with TRBJ1-1; D is unclear. The CDR3 has 17 amino acids. Trimming left V 2 bases short and J 3 bases short, with 19 bases between. CDR1 and CDR2 (germline): MGHRA, YSYEKL.

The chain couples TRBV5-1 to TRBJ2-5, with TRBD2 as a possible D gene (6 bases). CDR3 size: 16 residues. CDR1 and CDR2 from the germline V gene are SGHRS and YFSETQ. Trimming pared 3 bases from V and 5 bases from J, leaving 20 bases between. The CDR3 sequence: CASSYANSGVGETQYF. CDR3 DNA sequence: TGCGCCAGCAGCTACGCGAATTCGGGAGTCGGTGAGACCCAGTACTTC.

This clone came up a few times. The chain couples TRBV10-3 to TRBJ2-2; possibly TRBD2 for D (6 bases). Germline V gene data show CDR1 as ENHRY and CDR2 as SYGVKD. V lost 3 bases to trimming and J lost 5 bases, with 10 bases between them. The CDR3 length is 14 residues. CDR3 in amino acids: CAISDVGRTGELFF. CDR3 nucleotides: TGTGCCATCAGTGATGTCGGGAGAACCGGGGAGCTGTTTTTT.

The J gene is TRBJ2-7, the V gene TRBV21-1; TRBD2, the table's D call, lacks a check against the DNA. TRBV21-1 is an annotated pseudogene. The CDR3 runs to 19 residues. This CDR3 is CASSSMGGSGTCSSYEQYF. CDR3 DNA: TGTGCCAGCAGCAGCATGGGGGGTAGCGGGACCTGTAGCTCCTACGAGCAGTACTTC.

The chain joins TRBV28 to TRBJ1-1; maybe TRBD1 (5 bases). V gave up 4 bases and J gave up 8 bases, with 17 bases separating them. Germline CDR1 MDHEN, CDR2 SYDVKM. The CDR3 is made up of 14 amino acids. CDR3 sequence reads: CASSSTSGGSEAFF. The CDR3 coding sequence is TGTGCCAGCAGTTCCACCTCGGGGGGATCGGAAGCTTTCTTT.

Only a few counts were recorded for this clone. The CDR3 DNA sequence: TGTGCCAGCAGCAAGAACACCGGGGAGCTGTTTTTT. This translates into CASSKNTGELFF. The V gene is TRBV5-4, the J gene TRBJ2-2; D is unclear. Trimming removed 4 bases at V and 1 base at J, with 2 bases between. Germline values: CDR1 SGHNT, CDR2 YYREEE (reference sequence). This CDR3 is built from 12 residues.

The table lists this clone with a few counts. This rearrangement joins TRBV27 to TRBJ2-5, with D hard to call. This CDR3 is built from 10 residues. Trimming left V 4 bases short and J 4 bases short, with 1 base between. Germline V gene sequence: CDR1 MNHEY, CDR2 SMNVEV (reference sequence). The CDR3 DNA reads TGTGCCAGCAGTTCAGAGACCCAGTACTTC. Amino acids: CASSSETQYF.

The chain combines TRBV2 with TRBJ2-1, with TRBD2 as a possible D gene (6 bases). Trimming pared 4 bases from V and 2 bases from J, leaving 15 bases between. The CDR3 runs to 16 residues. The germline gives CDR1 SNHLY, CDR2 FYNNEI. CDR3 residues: CASSGRASATYNEQFF. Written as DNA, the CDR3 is TGTGCCAGCAGTGGTCGTGCTAGCGCAACCTACAATGAGCAGTTCTTC.

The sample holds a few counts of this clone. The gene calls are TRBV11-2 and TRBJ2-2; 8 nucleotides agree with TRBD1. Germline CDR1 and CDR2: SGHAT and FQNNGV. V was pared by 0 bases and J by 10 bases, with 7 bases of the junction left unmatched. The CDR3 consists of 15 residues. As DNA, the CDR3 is TGTGCCAGCAGCTTAGAGGGCCAGGGGGCAGTGGAGCTGTTTTTT. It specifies CASSLEGQGAVELFF.

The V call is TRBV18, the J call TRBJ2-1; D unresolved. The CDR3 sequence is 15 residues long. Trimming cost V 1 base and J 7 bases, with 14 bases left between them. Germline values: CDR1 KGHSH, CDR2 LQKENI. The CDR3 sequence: CASSPQEAIWNEQFF. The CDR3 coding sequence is TGTGCCAGCTCACCACAGGAAGCAATTTGGAATGAGCAGTTCTTC.

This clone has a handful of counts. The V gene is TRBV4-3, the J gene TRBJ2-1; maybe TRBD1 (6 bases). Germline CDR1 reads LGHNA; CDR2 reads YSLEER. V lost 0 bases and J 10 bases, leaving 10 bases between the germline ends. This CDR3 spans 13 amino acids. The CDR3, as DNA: TGCGCCAGCAGCCAAGATACGGGGACAGAGCAGTTCTTC. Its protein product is CASSQDTGTEQFF.

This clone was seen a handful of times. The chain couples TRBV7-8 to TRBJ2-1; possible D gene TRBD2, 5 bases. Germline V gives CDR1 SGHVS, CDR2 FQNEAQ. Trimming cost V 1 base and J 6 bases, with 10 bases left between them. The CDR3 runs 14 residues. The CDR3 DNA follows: TGTGCCAGCAGCTTAGGGGCTAGCTTCAATGAGCAGTTCTTC. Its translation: CASSLGASFNEQFF.

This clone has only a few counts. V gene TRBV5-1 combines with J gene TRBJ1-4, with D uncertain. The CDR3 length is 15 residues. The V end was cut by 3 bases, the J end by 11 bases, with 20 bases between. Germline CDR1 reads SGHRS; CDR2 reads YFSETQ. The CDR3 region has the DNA TGCGCCAGCAGCTCTGACGGGTCTCGGAATGGGAAACTGTTTTTT. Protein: CASSSDGSRNGKLFF.

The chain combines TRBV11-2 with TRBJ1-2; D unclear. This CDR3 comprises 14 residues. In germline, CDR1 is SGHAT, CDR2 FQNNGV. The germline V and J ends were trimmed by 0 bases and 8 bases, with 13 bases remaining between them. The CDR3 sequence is CASSLEYAGRGYTF. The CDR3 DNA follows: TGTGCCAGCAGCTTAGAATACGCAGGAAGAGGCTACACCTTC.

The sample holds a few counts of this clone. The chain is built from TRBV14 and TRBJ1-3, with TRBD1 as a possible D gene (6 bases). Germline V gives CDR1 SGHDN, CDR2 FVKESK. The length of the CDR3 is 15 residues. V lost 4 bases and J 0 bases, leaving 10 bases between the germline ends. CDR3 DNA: TGTGCCAGCAGCCGGACAGTTAGCTCTGGAAACACCATATATTTT. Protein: CASSRTVSSGNTIYF.

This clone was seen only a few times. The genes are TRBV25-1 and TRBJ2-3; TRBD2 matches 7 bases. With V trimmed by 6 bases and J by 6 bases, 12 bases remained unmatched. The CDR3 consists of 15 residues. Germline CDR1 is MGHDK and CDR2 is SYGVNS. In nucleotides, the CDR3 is TGTGCCAGCAGGGAAAGAGCGGGACGAGGTGATACGCAGTATTTT. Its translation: CASRERAGRGDTQYF.

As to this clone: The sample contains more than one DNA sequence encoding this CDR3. This chain's CDR3 is CASSLAGSSYNEQFF. The CDR3 DNA follows: TGTGCCAGCAGCTTGGCAGGGAGCTCCTACAATGAGCAGTTCTTC. V is TRBV5-4 and J is TRBJ2-1; either TRBD1 or TRBD2 may fit D (5 bases each). Germline assignment: CDR1 SGHNT and CDR2 YYREEE (reference sequence). The CDR3 is 15 residues long. V lost 0 bases to trimming and J lost 0 bases, with 7 bases between them.

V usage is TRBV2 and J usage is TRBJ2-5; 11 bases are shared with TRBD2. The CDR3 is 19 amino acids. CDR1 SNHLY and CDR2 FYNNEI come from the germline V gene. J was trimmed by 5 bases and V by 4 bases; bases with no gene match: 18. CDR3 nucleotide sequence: TGTGCCAGCAGTGGCGTGGAGGCTAGCGGGAGGCGTCCGAGGGAGACCCAGTACTTC. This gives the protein CASSGVEASGRRPRETQYF.

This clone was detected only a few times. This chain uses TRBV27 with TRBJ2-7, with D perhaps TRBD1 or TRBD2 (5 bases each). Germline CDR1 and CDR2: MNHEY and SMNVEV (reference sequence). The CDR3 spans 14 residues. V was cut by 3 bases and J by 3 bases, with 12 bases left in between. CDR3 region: CASSLGPVNYEQYF. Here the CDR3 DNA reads TGTGCCAGCAGTTTGGGACCAGTAAACTACGAGCAGTACTTC.

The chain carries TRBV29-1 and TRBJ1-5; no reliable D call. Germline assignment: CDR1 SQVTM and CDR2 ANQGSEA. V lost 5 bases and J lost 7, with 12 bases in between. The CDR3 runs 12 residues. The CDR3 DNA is TGCAGCGTTCGAGACATCGGGCAGCCCCAGCATTTT. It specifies CSVRDIGQPQHF.

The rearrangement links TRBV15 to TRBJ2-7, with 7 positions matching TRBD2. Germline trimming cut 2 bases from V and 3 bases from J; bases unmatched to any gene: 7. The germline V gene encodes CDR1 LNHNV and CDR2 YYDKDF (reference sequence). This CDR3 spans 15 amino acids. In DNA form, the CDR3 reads TGTGCCACCAGCAGACCGGGACTATACGACTACGAGCAGTACTTC. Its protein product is CATSRPGLYDYEQYF.

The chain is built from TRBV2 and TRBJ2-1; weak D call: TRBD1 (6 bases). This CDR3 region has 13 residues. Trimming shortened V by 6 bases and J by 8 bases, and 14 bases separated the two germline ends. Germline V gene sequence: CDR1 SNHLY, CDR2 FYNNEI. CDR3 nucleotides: TGTGCCAGCAGGAGACAGGTTTCACATGAGCAGTTCTTC. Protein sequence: CASRRQVSHEQFF.

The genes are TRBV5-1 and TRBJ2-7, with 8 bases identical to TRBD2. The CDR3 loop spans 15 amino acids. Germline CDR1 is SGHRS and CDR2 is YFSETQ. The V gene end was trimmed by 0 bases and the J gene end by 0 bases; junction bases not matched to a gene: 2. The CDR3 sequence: CASSLAGGASYEQYF. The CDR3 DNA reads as TGCGCCAGCAGCTTGGCCGGGGGGGCCTCCTACGAGCAGTACTTC. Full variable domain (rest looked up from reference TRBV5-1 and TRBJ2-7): KAGVTQTPRYLIKTRGQQVTLSCSPISGHRSVSWYQQTPGQGLQFLFEYFSETQRNKGNFPGRFSGRQFSNSRSEMNVSTLELGDSALYLCASSLAGGASYEQYFGPGTRLTVT.

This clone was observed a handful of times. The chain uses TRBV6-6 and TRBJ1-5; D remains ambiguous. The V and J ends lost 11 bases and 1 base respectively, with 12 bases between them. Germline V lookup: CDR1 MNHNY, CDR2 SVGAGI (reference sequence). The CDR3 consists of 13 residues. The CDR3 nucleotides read TGTGCCGAGGGTACGCAGAGCAATCAGCCCCAGCATTTT. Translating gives CAEGTQSNQPQHF.